This T cell receptor beta chain comes out of a study of cytomegalovirus exposure and HLA in healthy donors. Study overall: In a later analysis, it was reported that the roughly 130 validation repertoires had been produced on the same platform as the roughly 610 repertoires belonging to the first cohort.

The CDR3 extends over 15 amino acids. V dropped 4 bases and J dropped 5; count of bases not matched to a gene: 6. Germline CDR1 MNHEY, CDR2 SVGAGI. TCRdb's copy holds only in-frame clones and misses some; the assay was immunoSEQ multiplex PCR. The top ten clones hold over 1% of a sample with over 100,000 clones, 89% of them seen once. The sample comprised PBMCs. The clonotype was recovered from a woman between 18 and 29 years old in good health and CMV-seronegative. V gene TRBV6-5 combines with J gene TRBJ2-2, with 8 bases fitting TRBD2. This chain's CDR3 is CASSFGGASTGELFF. In nucleotides, the CDR3 is TGTGCCAGCAGTTTCGGGGGGGCGAGTACCGGGGAGCTGTTTTTT.